This TCR beta chain was profiled in a study of blood T cells in healthy people across ages. Study at large: Template-switching capture recovered about one barcoded beta molecule per two T cells. Study results and limitations: Comparison with aged donors showed that long-lived donors had more naive CD4+ cells and higher diversity.

A second about 7 to 11 cycle PCR used barcoded and J-beta primers. Every molecule of cDNA carried a tag from a template-switch adaptor with 12 random nucleotides. TCRdb independently ran MiXCR on the 5' RACE reads; one entry per CDR3 protein. Among some 1.1 million distinct CDR3 sequences listed, under 40% were seen once. The CDR3 has 11 amino acids. Germline CDR1 and CDR2: SEHNR and FQNEAQ (reference sequence). V lost 5 bases and J lost 10, with 11 bases in between. This clonotype showed up just a few times. The antigen is not known. Material for sequencing was blood. The chain recombines TRBV7-9 with TRBJ1-1; D gene unclear. The sequence derives from a young man in good health. The CDR3 sequence is CASSPGFGAFF. In DNA, the CDR3 is TGTGCCAGCAGCCCTGGATTTGGAGCTTTCTTT.